The rows below give T cell receptor beta chains drawn from one sample of a study of blood T cell repertoires in COVID-19. Sequenced by immunoSEQ multiplex PCR; TCRdb stores in-frame clones only, minus some. The sample shows a few hundred thousand clones, around 90% of them seen only once. Sequenced sample: PBMCs or T cells enriched from blood (not recorded which). The receptors come from a young woman with acute COVID-19. Each CDR3 is given with its conserved first and last residue. Each record gives: CDR3 DNA, CDR3 protein, J gene, clone size, V gene, D gene. A D gene is named only where the DNA matches it firmly. For some rows the clone size is stated as once, few or many, or as a class when expanded; others skip it.

DNA: TGTGCCAGCAGCTTACGGGGTAGGGGAGGAGGGAATGAGCAGTTCTTC
CDR3: CASSLRGRGGGNEQFF
J: TRBJ2-1
size: -
V: TRBV11-3
D: -

DNA: TGTGCCAGCTACGAAAAAACTAGCGGGGAATACAATGAGCAGTTCTTC
CDR3: CASYEKTSGEYNEQFF
J: TRBJ2-1
size: -
V: TRBV28
D: TRBD2

DNA: TGTGCCAGCAGTTTATCAGGGGTCCAGCCCCAGCATTTT
CDR3: CASSLSGVQPQHF
J: TRBJ1-5
size: -
V: TRBV27
D: -

DNA: TGTGCCAGCAGCCTTCAGGTTCAAGTGGGAAACACCATATATTTT
CDR3: CASSLQVQVGNTIYF
J: TRBJ1-3
size: -
V: TRBV7-2
D: -

DNA: TGTGCCAGCAGTTTCCTAGACAGGGGTACTGAGGGGAGGGATGAGCAGTTCTTC
CDR3: CASSFLDRGTEGRDEQFF
J: TRBJ2-1
size: -
V: TRBV27
D: -

DNA: TGTGCCAGCAGCGTATCCGGGACAGGGCCCTCACCCCTCCACTTT
CDR3: CASSVSGTGPSPLHF
J: TRBJ1-6
size: -
V: TRBV9
D: TRBD1

DNA: TGTGCCAGCTCACCGGGGCGGGAGAATGAGCAGTTCTTC
CDR3: CASSPGRENEQFF
J: TRBJ2-1
size: -
V: TRBV18
D: TRBD2

DNA: TGTGCCAGCAGTTACGGCCCAGGGAGCAATCAGCCCCAGCATTTT
CDR3: CASSYGPGSNQPQHF
J: TRBJ1-5
size: -
V: TRBV6-5
D: -

DNA: TGTGCCAGCAGCTTGACTAGTATGGATGAGCAGTTCTTC
CDR3: CASSLTSMDEQFF
J: TRBJ2-1
size: -
V: TRBV7-3
D: -

DNA: TGTGCCAGCTCGCCTCCACAGGTCAGGGGCCATGAAAAACTGTTTTTT
CDR3: CASSPPQVRGHEKLFF
J: TRBJ1-4
size: few
V: TRBV18
D: -

DNA: TGCGCCAGCAGGGGTTCGGGACAGCCTAATGAAAAACTGTTTTTT
CDR3: CASRGSGQPNEKLFF
J: TRBJ1-4
size: once
V: TRBV5-1
D: TRBD1

DNA: TGTGCCAGCAGCCGGCGGGGGATCTACGAGCAGTACTTC
CDR3: CASSRRGIYEQYF
J: TRBJ2-7
size: -
V: TRBV11-2
D: TRBD2

DNA: TGTGCCAGCAGCTCACAGGGGGCAGATCAGCCCCAGCATTTT
CDR3: CASSSQGADQPQHF
J: TRBJ1-5
size: -
V: TRBV7-6
D: TRBD1

DNA: TGTGCCAGCAGCCCCCGAGTGGGCCCACAAGAGACCCAGTACTTC
CDR3: CASSPRVGPQETQYF
J: TRBJ2-5
size: -
V: TRBV11-2
D: -

DNA: TGTGCCAGCAGCCAAGGGACAGGGGCCTCGGGGGGCGAGCAGTACTTC
CDR3: CASSQGTGASGGEQYF
J: TRBJ2-7
size: -
V: TRBV14
D: TRBD1

DNA: TGTGCCAGCTCACCGACAGGGGGCCAGGAGACCCAGTACTTC
CDR3: CASSPTGGQETQYF
J: TRBJ2-5
size: -
V: TRBV18
D: TRBD1

DNA: TGTGCCAGCAGTTACTCGAAAAGCAGGGGGGAGTACGAGCAGTACTTC
CDR3: CASSYSKSRGEYEQYF
J: TRBJ2-7
size: once
V: TRBV6-5
D: -

DNA: TGTGCCAGCAGTGACGGGACACGCGGTGAGCAGTTCTTC
CDR3: CASSDGTRGEQFF
J: TRBJ2-1
size: -
V: TRBV12-3/TRBV12-4
D: -

DNA: TGTGCCAGCAGCGTATCAATTCACCGCGGGAGGGCCTACACCGGGGAGCTGTTTTTT
CDR3: CASSVSIHRGRAYTGELFF
J: TRBJ2-2
size: few
V: TRBV11-2
D: TRBD2

DNA: TGCGCCAGCAGCTCCGGGACTAGCGCATCCTACGAGCAGTACTTC
CDR3: CASSSGTSASYEQYF
J: TRBJ2-7
size: -
V: TRBV5-1
D: TRBD2

DNA: TGTGCCAGCTCACCCATAGATACGCAGTATTTT
CDR3: CASSPIDTQYF
J: TRBJ2-3
size: -
V: TRBV18
D: -

DNA: TGTGCGATGGGCGGGAGAGAGAATGAGCAGTTCTTC
CDR3: CAMGGRENEQFF
J: TRBJ2-1
size: -
V: TRBV15
D: TRBD2

DNA: TGTGCCAGTAGTATAGAAACAAACTATCGGACCCAGTACTTC
CDR3: CASSIETNYRTQYF
J: TRBJ2-5
size: -
V: TRBV19
D: -

DNA: TGTGCCAGCAGCTTAGGGGGGACGGGAGGGCCTTCGTTCTTC
CDR3: CASSLGGTGGPSFF
J: TRBJ2-1
size: once
V: TRBV7-2
D: TRBD2

DNA: TGTGCCAGCAGCCCCCCCTCGGCTAACTATGGCTACACCTTC
CDR3: CASSPPSANYGYTF
J: TRBJ1-2
size: -
V: TRBV7-2
D: -

DNA: TGTGCCAGCAGTGACTCTGGGGACCGCAGGGGGGACTATGGCTACACCTTC
CDR3: CASSDSGDRRGDYGYTF
J: TRBJ1-2
size: -
V: TRBV6-4
D: TRBD1

DNA: TGTGCCAGCAACAGACCCCGCGGGGAGACCCAGTACTTC
CDR3: CASNRPRGETQYF
J: TRBJ2-5
size: -
V: TRBV6-5
D: -

DNA: TGTGCCAGCAGCGAGACTGGGACTAGTTCGTTCGAGCAGTACTTC
CDR3: CASSETGTSSFEQYF
J: TRBJ2-7
size: -
V: TRBV7-8
D: TRBD2

DNA: TGTGCCAGCAGTTTGCACGGGTATGGCTACACCTTC
CDR3: CASSLHGYGYTF
J: TRBJ1-2
size: -
V: TRBV28
D: -

DNA: TGTGCCAGCAGTTACACCCAGGTTGCCTCCTACGAGCAGTACTTC
CDR3: CASSYTQVASYEQYF
J: TRBJ2-7
size: -
V: TRBV6-5
D: -

DNA: TGTGCCAGCTCACCCCAGGAGGCGAACACTGAAGCTTTCTTT
CDR3: CASSPQEANTEAFF
J: TRBJ1-1
size: -
V: TRBV18
D: -

DNA: TGTGCCAGCAGTCCTCGGACTCGGGCGGGGGAAAAACTGTTTTTT
CDR3: CASSPRTRAGEKLFF
J: TRBJ1-4
size: once
V: TRBV27
D: -

DNA: TGTGCCAGCAGCAATCGGGACAAGAGACTCAAGAAGAAAAAACTGTTTTTT
CDR3: CASSNRDKRLKKKKLFF
J: TRBJ1-4
size: -
V: TRBV21-1
D: -

DNA: TGTGCCAGCAGGGTCGGGGGGCGCTATGGCTACACCTTC
CDR3: CASRVGGRYGYTF
J: TRBJ1-2
size: -
V: TRBV2
D: -

DNA: TGTGCCTGGAGTGAAGATTACCGGGACAGCTACTATGGCTACACCTTC
CDR3: CAWSEDYRDSYYGYTF
J: TRBJ1-2
size: few
V: TRBV30
D: TRBD1

DNA: TGTGCCAGCAGTGACGGGGATATAGAGACCCAGTACTTC
CDR3: CASSDGDIETQYF
J: TRBJ2-5
size: -
V: TRBV2
D: -

DNA: TGTGCCACCGCCCTGCAGGCCGGGGAGCTGTTTTTT
CDR3: CATALQAGELFF
J: TRBJ2-2
size: -
V: TRBV19
D: -

DNA: TGTGCCAGCAGTTTCGAGGGGAGGAGATCACCCCTCCACTTT
CDR3: CASSFEGRRSPLHF
J: TRBJ1-6
size: -
V: TRBV27
D: -

DNA: TGTGCCTGGAGTAAAGGCCAGGGGAGAGGAAACACTGAAGCTTTCTTT
CDR3: CAWSKGQGRGNTEAFF
J: TRBJ1-1
size: -
V: TRBV30
D: -

DNA: TGTGCCAGCAGCCCGGACAGCGTTAATGAAAAACTGTTTTTT
CDR3: CASSPDSVNEKLFF
J: TRBJ1-4
size: once
V: TRBV11-2
D: -

DNA: TGTGCCAGCAGTTTTCGGTGGGCGGGAGGCCCCTACGAGCAGTACTTC
CDR3: CASSFRWAGGPYEQYF
J: TRBJ2-7
size: -
V: TRBV28
D: TRBD2

DNA: TGTGCCAGCAGCCCGGGGACAGAAAACTATGGCTACACCTTC
CDR3: CASSPGTENYGYTF
J: TRBJ1-2
size: -
V: TRBV3-1/TRBV3-2
D: TRBD1

DNA: TGTGCCAGTATTTCACAGGGGGGAGGTACTGAAGCTTTCTTT
CDR3: CASISQGGGTEAFF
J: TRBJ1-1
size: -
V: TRBV19
D: TRBD1

DNA: TGCGCCAGCAGCTTTGACTGGAACACTGAAGCTTTCTTT
CDR3: CASSFDWNTEAFF
J: TRBJ1-1
size: -
V: TRBV5-1
D: -

DNA: TGTGCCAGCAGCTCGAAACTCGGACAGGTAGACGGTGAAAAACTGTTTTTT
CDR3: CASSSKLGQVDGEKLFF
J: TRBJ1-4
size: -
V: TRBV7-9
D: TRBD1

DNA: TGTGCCACCAGTGGCCGACGACAGGGGGCTGGAGCTTTCTTT
CDR3: CATSGRRQGAGAFF
J: TRBJ1-1
size: -
V: TRBV24-1
D: TRBD1

DNA: TGTGCCAGCAGTGTCGACAGGGTGGCGGAGACCCAGTACTTC
CDR3: CASSVDRVAETQYF
J: TRBJ2-5
size: -
V: TRBV28
D: TRBD1

DNA: TGTGCCACCTGCGCGACGGACACCATGAACACTGAAGCTTTCTTT
CDR3: CATCATDTMNTEAFF
J: TRBJ1-1
size: -
V: TRBV27
D: -

DNA: TGCGCCAGCAGCCCGAAGGACAGGTCCTACGAGCAGTACTTC
CDR3: CASSPKDRSYEQYF
J: TRBJ2-7
size: -
V: TRBV5-1
D: TRBD1

DNA: TGTGCCAGCAGCTTCGGACAGGGTGACTACACCTTC
CDR3: CASSFGQGDYTF
J: TRBJ1-2
size: -
V: TRBV7-9
D: TRBD1

DNA: TGCGCCAGCAGCCCCCCCCGGGCGGGAGGTACCGGGGAGCTGTTTTTT
CDR3: CASSPPRAGGTGELFF
J: TRBJ2-2
size: -
V: TRBV4-1
D: TRBD2

DNA: TGCAGTGCTAGTTTAGCGGGAGGGATGGGGGAGCAGTACTTC
CDR3: CSASLAGGMGEQYF
J: TRBJ2-7
size: -
V: TRBV20-1
D: TRBD2

DNA: TGTGCCAGCAGTTTCCGGACAGGGCCCTCCTACGAGCAGTACTTC
CDR3: CASSFRTGPSYEQYF
J: TRBJ2-7
size: -
V: TRBV28
D: TRBD1

DNA: TGTGCCAGCAGTGGGGCCCGGGACAGCTATTACTTACAGAATGAAAAACTGTTTTTT
CDR3: CASSGARDSYYLQNEKLFF
J: TRBJ1-4
size: once
V: TRBV27
D: TRBD1

DNA: TGTGCCAGCAGTTCCCCAGGGATCGACACTGAAGCTTTCTTT
CDR3: CASSSPGIDTEAFF
J: TRBJ1-1
size: once
V: TRBV27
D: -

DNA: TGTGCCACCAGCAGAGCAGGGCCGCAAGAGACCCAGTACTTC
CDR3: CATSRAGPQETQYF
J: TRBJ2-5
size: -
V: TRBV15
D: -

DNA: TGTGCCAGCAGCCAAGGGGGACTAGATCAACACGAGCAGTACTTC
CDR3: CASSQGGLDQHEQYF
J: TRBJ2-7
size: -
V: TRBV3-1/TRBV3-2
D: TRBD2

DNA: TGTGCCAGCAGCTTATACCTCGGACTAGCGTCTTCGAGCTCCTACAATGAGCAGTTCTTC
CDR3: CASSLYLGLASSSSYNEQFF
J: TRBJ2-1
size: -
V: TRBV11-3
D: TRBD2

DNA: TGTGCCAGTACTGCCGGGGACAGTAGGAGAGTTAACTATGGCTACACCTTC
CDR3: CASTAGDSRRVNYGYTF
J: TRBJ1-2
size: -
V: TRBV19
D: TRBD1